The rows below give T cell receptor beta chains drawn from one sample of a study of identical twins. TCRdb independently ran MiXCR on the 5' RACE reads; one entry per CDR3 protein. In the table there are roughly 690,000 distinct CDR3 sequences, approximately 22% of which are singletons. The same sample was also used in a study of T cells expressing NK-cell markers.

The specimen sequenced was PBMCs. All receptors derive from a woman in her late teens or twenties in good health. Each CDR3 is given with its conserved first and last residue. Fields, in order: D gene, J gene, clone size, V gene, CDR3 length, CDR3 DNA, CDR3 protein. D genes are given only for firm matches. Only part of the rows carry a size: once, few, many, or a class if the clone is expanded.

.,TRBJ2-1,many,TRBV6-2/TRBV6-3,15,TGTGCCAGCAGTTACTCAAGCGGGCTGGGGAGTGAGCAGTTCTTC,CASSYSSGLGSEQFF
TRBD1,TRBJ2-3,few,TRBV20-1,15,TGCAGTGCTTCCCGACAGGGACGGGGCACAGATACGCAGTATTTT,CSASRQGRGTDTQYF
.,TRBJ2-2,.,TRBV7-9,13,TGTGCCAGCAGCTTAGCGAAGACCGGGGAGCTGTTTTTT,CASSLAKTGELFF
TRBD2,TRBJ2-7,few,TRBV6-2/TRBV6-3,16,TGTGCCAGCAGTTTCGGACTAGCGGGAGGTAACTACGAGCAGTACTTC,CASSFGLAGGNYEQYF
.,TRBJ2-3,.,TRBV7-2,14,TGTGCCAGCAGCGTCTCTAGCATCATCGATACGCAGTATTTT,CASSVSSIIDTQYF
.,TRBJ2-7,.,TRBV10-3,15,TGTGCCACCGCACTCGGGGCCACCAACCCCTACGAGCAGTACTTC,CATALGATNPYEQYF
.,TRBJ2-5,few,TRBV11-1,15,TGTGCCAGCAGCACTCGGAGGGGGGTAATAGAGACCCAGTACTTC,CASSTRRGVIETQYF
TRBD1,TRBJ1-3,.,TRBV9,16,TGTGCCAGCAGTCGTGACAGGGGGTTCTCTGGAAACACCATATATTTT,CASSRDRGFSGNTIYF
.,TRBJ2-3,.,TRBV6-5,15,TGTGCCAGCAGTTGGTCGGCGGGGCGCCCGGATACGCAGTATTTT,CASSWSAGRPDTQYF
.,TRBJ2-1,many,TRBV10-3,13,TGTGCCATCAGTGAGCCACCCCGCAGTGAGCAGTTCTTC,CAISEPPRSEQFF
.,TRBJ1-1,many,TRBV29-1,9,TGCAGCGTTGACACTGAAGCTTTCTTT,CSVDTEAFF
.,TRBJ2-7,many,TRBV10-3,13,TGTGCCATGAAGCCGGCCGGGGTTGACGAGCAGTACTTC,CAMKPAGVDEQYF
.,TRBJ1-1,.,TRBV20-1,12,TGCAGTGCTAGATGGCGACCTATTGAAGCTTTCTTT,CSARWRPIEAFF
.,TRBJ2-1,many,TRBV5-6,15,TGTGCCAGCAGCTTGGGGACAGTACTCTACAATGAGCAGTTCTTC,CASSLGTVLYNEQFF
TRBD1,TRBJ2-7,many,TRBV5-1,15,TGCGCCAGCAGCGGGACAGGGGGAAGATCCTACGAGCAGTACTTC,CASSGTGGRSYEQYF
.,TRBJ2-7,.,TRBV14,14,TGTGCCAGCAGCCAACCGGGAAAGAGGCACGGGCAGTACTTC,CASSQPGKRHGQYF
.,TRBJ2-2,.,TRBV10-3,15,TGTGCCATCAGTGAGAAGGTGGCGGGAACCGGGGAGCTGTTTTTT,CAISEKVAGTGELFF
.,TRBJ1-3,many,TRBV5-1,15,TGCGCCAGCAGCTTGATGTCCAGCTCTGGAAACACCATATATTTT,CASSLMSSSGNTIYF
.,TRBJ1-2,.,TRBV5-6,13,TGTGCCAGCGGCAACTGGGGATCATATGGCTACACCTTC,CASGNWGSYGYTF
TRBD1,TRBJ2-5,few,TRBV5-1,14,TGTGCCAGCAGCTTCCGGGACAGCCAAGAGACCCAGTACTTC,CASSFRDSQETQYF
.,TRBJ2-4,.,TRBV7-3,14,TGTGCCAGCAGCCCGCAATCGGGTTTAGACATTCAGTACTTC,CASSPQSGLDIQYF
.,TRBJ1-1,few,TRBV7-2,15,TGTGCCAGCAGCCCAAGGGCAGGGACGAACACTGAAGCTTTCTTT,CASSPRAGTNTEAFF
.,TRBJ2-5,.,TRBV12-3/TRBV12-4,13,TGTGCCAGCTCGGGGCACCCGCAAGAGACCCAGTACTTC,CASSGHPQETQYF
.,TRBJ2-7,.,TRBV20-1,15,TGCAGTGCCCAAATAGGGGGGTCACGAGCCTACGAGCAGTACTTC,CSAQIGGSRAYEQYF
TRBD2,TRBJ2-7,once,TRBV13,16,TGTGCCAGCAGCCGCCCCGCTCTAGCGGGCGTCTACGAGCAGTACTTC,CASSRPALAGVYEQYF
TRBD1,TRBJ2-1,.,TRBV9,16,TGTGCCAGCAGCGTCAGGGGGAGTATTCTGAACAATGAGCAGTTCTTC,CASSVRGSILNNEQFF
TRBD1,TRBJ2-7,many,TRBV20-1,15,TGCAGTGCTTTCGACGTCCGGAGACAGGGCGTCGAGCAGTACTTC,CSAFDVRRQGVEQYF